This record concerns one TCR beta chain sequence. It lacks a known antigen. Base quality data are lacking; no much larger clone is found one base away. The data originate from a study of blood T cell repertoires in COVID-19 (dated by TCRdb to 2020 to 2021). Notes on the research overall: The collaborator samples originated in the United States, Italy and Spain and spanned the acute and convalescent phases of COVID-19. Deeply sampled blood TCRbeta repertoires from subjects exposed to, actively infected with, or recovered from COVID-19 were included in the dataset. HLA class I and class II types, where available, came from metadata supplied by the sample provider rather than from assay-based typing. The prospective study material was composed of cDNA or gDNA derived from T cells, B-cell-depleted T cells, or PBMCs. The repertoires were made available in a free public database intended to serve as a resource for research on the immune response to SARS-CoV-2. The sample metadata nearly always contained a de-identified subject ID, COVID-19 status, age in years and sex. Samples came from the ongoing ImmuneRACE study (first 160 participants) plus 1,254 subjects from 6 global collaborators. What the study reported, not specific to this receptor: The quantity of clinical and demographic metadata differed by source and by participant and was supplied without curation.

Trimming accounts for 0 bases at V and 4 bases at J, while the number of junction bases matched to no gene is 5. The CDR3, from cysteine to phenylalanine, totals 17 residues. Just CDR3 DNA is preserved here, 51 bases in frame from base 1. CDR1 and CDR2 are read off the germline V gene as MNHEY and SVGEGT. The immunoSEQ Assay, a bias-controlled multiplex PCR, was used to amplify TCRbeta CDR3 regions from genomic DNA. The study's processing was this. The number of nucleated cells in each sample was estimated from the amplification of reference gene primers within the assay. To quantify the absolute abundance of each unique TCRbeta CDR3 rearrangement, sequence reads were collapsed and filtered. For each sample, productive Simpson clonality was calculated as the square root of Simpson's diversity index over productive rearrangements. TCRdb carries this immuneACCESS record with in-frame sequences only. Its versions omit some clonotypes, under half of them owing to an unresolved V gene in the studies checked, with the rest unexplained. V, J and clone size were drawn from that table, and D and trimming were deduced from the DNA. In this sample the table shows fewer than 350,000 clones, roughly 86% of which occur a single time. The top ten clones comprise about 8.5% of the sample.

Each collaborating institution followed its own protocols to collect whole blood in K2EDTA tubes. For TCRbeta analysis, collaborators shipped samples as frozen whole blood, isolated PBMCs, or DNA extracted from either of those sample types. The receptor comes from a man aged 18 to 29 with active or convalescent COVID-19. Source material: peripheral blood. The rearranged chain carries TRBV6-2 or TRBV6-3 and TRBJ2-2, and 10 junctional nucleotides match TRBD2. The bases are TGTGCCAGCAGTTACTCGATCAGCGGGGGGGGCACCGGGGAGCTGTTTTTT. This codes for CASSYSISGGGTGELFF.